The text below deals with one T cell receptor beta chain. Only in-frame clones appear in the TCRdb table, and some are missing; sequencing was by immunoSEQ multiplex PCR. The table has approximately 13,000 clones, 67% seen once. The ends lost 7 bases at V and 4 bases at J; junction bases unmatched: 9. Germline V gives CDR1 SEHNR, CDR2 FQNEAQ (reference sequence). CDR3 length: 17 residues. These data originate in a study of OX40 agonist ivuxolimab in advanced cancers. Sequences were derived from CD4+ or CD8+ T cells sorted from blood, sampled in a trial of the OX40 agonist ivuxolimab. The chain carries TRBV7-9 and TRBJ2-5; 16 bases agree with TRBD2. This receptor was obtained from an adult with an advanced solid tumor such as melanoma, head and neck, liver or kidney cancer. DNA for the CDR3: TGTGCCAGCACCCCGGGACTAGCGGGGGGGATAGGAGAGACCCAGTACTTC. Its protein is CASTPGLAGGIGETQYF.